Below are 9 T cell receptor beta chains sequenced from a single sample in a study of OX40 agonist ivuxolimab in advanced cancers. This table comes from immunoSEQ multiplex PCR, and its TCRdb copy is limited to in-frame clones, with some not included. The sample consists of fewer than 80,000 clones, roughly 84% of them appearing once. This sample comprised CD4+ or CD8+ T cells sorted from blood, obtained in a trial of the OX40 agonist ivuxolimab. These receptors originate from an adult with an advanced solid tumor such as melanoma, head and neck, liver or kidney cancer.

The chain recombines TRBV28 with TRBJ1-1; D not resolved. V was clipped by 6 bases and J by 8 bases, with 13 bases between them. Germline CDR1 MDHEN, CDR2 SYDVKM. The CDR3 extends over 12 amino acids. The chain's CDR3 is CASRSQPVEAFF. As DNA, the CDR3 is TGTGCCAGCAGATCACAGCCGGTCGAAGCTTTCTTT.

CDR3: CASSPGGLSGNTIYF. For the CDR3, the DNA is TGTGCCAGCAGCCCGGGGGGCCTCTCTGGAAACACCATATATTTT. The V and J genes are TRBV2 and TRBJ1-3; TRBD1 is a possible D gene (6 bases). Trimming stripped 6 bases from V and 0 bases from J, with 12 bases between. CDR1 SNHLY and CDR2 FYNNEI come from the germline V gene. This CDR3 is built from 15 residues.

The chain is built from TRBV7-8 and TRBJ2-7; D may be TRBD2 (7 bases). CDR3 length equals 15 residues. Germline lookup yields CDR1 SGHVS and CDR2 FQNEAQ. V dropped 6 bases and J dropped 6 bases, with 21 bases sitting between them. CDR3 protein: CASRGGGGRPGEQYF. In DNA form, the CDR3 reads TGTGCCAGCAGAGGGGGAGGGGGGCGTCCGGGCGAGCAGTACTTC.

The chain uses TRBV27 and TRBJ2-7; 7 bases agree with TRBD1. The V and J ends lost 4 bases and 2 bases, in that order; junction bases with no gene match: 2. This CDR3 is 13 amino acids long. Germline lookup yields CDR1 MNHEY and CDR2 SMNVEV (reference sequence). Written as DNA, the CDR3 is TGTGCCAGCAGTTACAGGGGTCCCTACGAGCAGTACTTC. Protein: CASSYRGPYEQYF.

The rearrangement joins TRBV13 to TRBJ2-5, with D tentatively TRBD1 (6 bases). Trimming took 3 bases from V and 4 from J, leaving 15 bases between them. CDR1 and CDR2 (germline): PRHDT, FYEKMQ (reference sequence). The CDR3 length is 15 residues. The CDR3 region has the DNA TGTGCCAGCAGCTTGGCCCTACAGGGTGGAGAGACCCAGTACTTC. This gives the protein CASSLALQGGETQYF.

This sequence joins TRBV4-3 and TRBJ1-1; TRBD1 is a possible D gene (6 bases). V gave up 0 bases and J gave up 4 bases, with 12 bases separating them. Germline V lookup: CDR1 LGHNA, CDR2 YSLEER. The CDR3 totals 15 residues. The CDR3 reads CASSQDPRGGTEAFF. The CDR3, as DNA: TGCGCCAGCAGCCAAGATCCCAGGGGAGGCACTGAAGCTTTCTTT.

The chain joins TRBV14 to TRBJ1-6; D not certain. The germline CDR1 and CDR2 sequences are SGHDN and FVKESK. CDR3 length: 17 amino acids. The germline V and J ends were trimmed by 1 base and 4 bases, with 14 bases remaining between them. CDR3 DNA sequence: TGTGCCAGCAGCCAAGTATCTTCCGGTGCTTATAATTCACCCCTCCACTTT. It translates to CASSQVSSGAYNSPLHF.

The chain joins TRBV6-1 to TRBJ2-2; perhaps TRBD1 as D (6 bases). CDR3 length: 16 residues. V gave up 4 bases and J gave up 4 bases, with 16 bases separating them. The germline CDR1 and CDR2 sequences are MNHNS and SASEGT. The CDR3 spells CASSGLAGVSTGELFF. The CDR3 nucleotides read TGTGCCAGCAGTGGCCTCGCAGGGGTTAGCACCGGGGAGCTGTTTTTT.

This chain connects TRBV11-2 to TRBJ1-2; D is unclear. Germline V gives CDR1 SGHAT, CDR2 FQNNGV. The germline V and J ends were trimmed by 0 bases and 3 bases, with 5 bases remaining between them. The CDR3 loop spans 13 amino acids. The CDR3 here is CASSLDGYYGYTF. Written as DNA, the CDR3 is TGTGCCAGCAGCTTAGATGGGTACTATGGCTACACCTTC. Based on the CDR3 plus reference TRBV11-2 and TRBJ1-2, the full variable domain is EAGVAQSPRYKIIEKRQSVAFWCNPISGHATLYWYQQILGQGPKLLIQFQNNGVVDDSQLPKDRFSAERLKGVDSTLKIQPAKLEDSAVYLCASSLDGYYGYTFGSGTRLTVV.